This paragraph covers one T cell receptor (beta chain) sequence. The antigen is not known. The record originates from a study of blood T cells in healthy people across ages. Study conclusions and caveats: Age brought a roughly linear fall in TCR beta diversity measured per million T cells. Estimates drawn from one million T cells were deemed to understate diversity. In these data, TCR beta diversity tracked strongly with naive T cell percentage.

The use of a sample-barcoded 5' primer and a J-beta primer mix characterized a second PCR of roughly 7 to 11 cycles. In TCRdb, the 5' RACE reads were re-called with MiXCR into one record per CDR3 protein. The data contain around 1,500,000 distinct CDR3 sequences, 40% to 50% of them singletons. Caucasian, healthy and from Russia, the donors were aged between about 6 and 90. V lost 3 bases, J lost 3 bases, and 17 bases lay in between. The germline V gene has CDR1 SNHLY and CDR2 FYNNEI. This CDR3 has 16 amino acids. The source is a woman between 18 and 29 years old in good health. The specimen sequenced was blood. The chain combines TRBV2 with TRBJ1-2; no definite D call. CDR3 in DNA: TGTGCCAGCAGTGATGATGCGACATTGTTTCACTATGGCTACACCTTC. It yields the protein CASSDDATLFHYGYTF.